This section outlines one T cell receptor (beta chain) sequence together with its context. The antigen remains unidentified. This record belongs to a study of cytomegalovirus exposure and HLA in healthy donors. Overall study: Samples from HLA-typed donors yielded about 86 million unique TCRs in an early data release.

Findings of the study overall: Immune exposure data for these donors was limited to CMV serostatus. When presence/absence was analysed, sequencing depth was taken to be roughly uniform across donors. As a later analysis showed, a missense DCLRE1C variant was linked to trimming of TCR beta V- and J-genes.

The V segment lost 4 bases and the J segment 3 bases; nucleotides outside the gene matches: 5. The CDR3 sequence is 15 residues long. Germline CDR1 reads MGHRA; CDR2 reads YSYEKL. PCR employed 60 Vbeta and 13 Jbeta primers. Clones were read by immunoSEQ multiplex PCR, and TCRdb kept only the in-frame ones, dropping some. This table has about 120,000 clones, approximately 80% appearing once. The source is a woman aged 35 to 49 in good health and CMV-seronegative. The source material was PBMCs. The chain links TRBV4-1 to TRBJ2-1; 8 nucleotides align to TRBD2. This chain's CDR3 is CASSLSGLGYNEQFF. In DNA, the CDR3 is TGCGCCAGCAGCCTCTCGGGACTAGGCTACAATGAGCAGTTCTTC.